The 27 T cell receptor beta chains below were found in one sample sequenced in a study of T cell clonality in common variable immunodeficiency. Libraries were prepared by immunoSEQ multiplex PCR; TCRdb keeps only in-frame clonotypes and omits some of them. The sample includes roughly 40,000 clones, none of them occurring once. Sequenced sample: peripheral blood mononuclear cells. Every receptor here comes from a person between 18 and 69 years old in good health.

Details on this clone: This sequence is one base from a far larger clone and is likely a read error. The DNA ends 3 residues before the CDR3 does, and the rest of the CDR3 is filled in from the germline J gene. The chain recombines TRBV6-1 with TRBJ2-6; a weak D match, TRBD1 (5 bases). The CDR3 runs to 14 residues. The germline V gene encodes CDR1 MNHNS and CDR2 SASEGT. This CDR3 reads CASSEALGADVLTF. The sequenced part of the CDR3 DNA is TGTGCCAGCAGTGAAGCCCTTGGGGCCGACGTC.

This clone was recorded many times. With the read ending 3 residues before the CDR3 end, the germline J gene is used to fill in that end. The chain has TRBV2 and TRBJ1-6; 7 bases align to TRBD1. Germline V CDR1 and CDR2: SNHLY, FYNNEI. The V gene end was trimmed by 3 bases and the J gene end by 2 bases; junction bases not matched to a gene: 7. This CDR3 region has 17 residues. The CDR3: CASSEYRGPAYNSPLHF. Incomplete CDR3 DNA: TGTGCCAGCAGTGAGTACAGGGGTCCCGCCTATAATTCACCC.

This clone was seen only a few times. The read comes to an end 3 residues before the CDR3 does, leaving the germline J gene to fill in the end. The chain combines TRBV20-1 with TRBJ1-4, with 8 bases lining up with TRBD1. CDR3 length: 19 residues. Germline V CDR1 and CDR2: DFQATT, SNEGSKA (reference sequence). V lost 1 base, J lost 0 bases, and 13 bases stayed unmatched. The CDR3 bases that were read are TGCAGTGCTAGAGCCCAGGGGGCTGGGGCTTTGGCAACTAATGAAAAA. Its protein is CSARAQGAGALATNEK. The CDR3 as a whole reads CSARAQGAGALATNEKLFF.

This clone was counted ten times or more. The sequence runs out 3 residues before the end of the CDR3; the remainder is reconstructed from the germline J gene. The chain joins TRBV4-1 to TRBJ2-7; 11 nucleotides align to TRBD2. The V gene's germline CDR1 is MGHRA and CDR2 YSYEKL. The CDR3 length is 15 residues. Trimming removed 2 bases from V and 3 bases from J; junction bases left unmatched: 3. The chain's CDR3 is CASSQTLAGVYEQYF. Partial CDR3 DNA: TGCGCCAGCAGCCAAACACTAGCGGGAGTCTACGAG.

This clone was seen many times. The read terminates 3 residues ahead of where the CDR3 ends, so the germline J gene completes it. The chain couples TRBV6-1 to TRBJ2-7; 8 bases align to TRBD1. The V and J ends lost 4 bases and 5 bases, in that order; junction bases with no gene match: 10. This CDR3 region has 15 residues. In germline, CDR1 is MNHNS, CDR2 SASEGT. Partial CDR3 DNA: TGTGCCAGCAGTGGATCCGGGACAGGCATCCACGAG. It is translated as CASSGSGTGIHE. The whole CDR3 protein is CASSGSGTGIHEQYF.

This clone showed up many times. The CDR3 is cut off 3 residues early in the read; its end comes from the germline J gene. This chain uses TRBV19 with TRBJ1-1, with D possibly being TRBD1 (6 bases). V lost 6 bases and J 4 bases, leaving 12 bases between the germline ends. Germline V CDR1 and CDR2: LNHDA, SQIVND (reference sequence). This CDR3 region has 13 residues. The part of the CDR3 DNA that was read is TGTGCCAGTAGAGCAGGGGCCGGCACTGAA. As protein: CASRAGAGTE. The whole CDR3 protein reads CASRAGAGTEAFF.

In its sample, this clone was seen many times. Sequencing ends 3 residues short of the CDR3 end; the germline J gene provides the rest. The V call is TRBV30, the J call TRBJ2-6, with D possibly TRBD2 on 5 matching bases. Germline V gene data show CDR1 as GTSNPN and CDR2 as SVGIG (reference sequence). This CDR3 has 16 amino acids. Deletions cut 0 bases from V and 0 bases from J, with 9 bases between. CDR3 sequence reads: CAWSVLGTSGANVLTF. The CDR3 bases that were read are TGTGCCTGGAGTGTACTAGGAACCTCTGGGGCCAACGTC.

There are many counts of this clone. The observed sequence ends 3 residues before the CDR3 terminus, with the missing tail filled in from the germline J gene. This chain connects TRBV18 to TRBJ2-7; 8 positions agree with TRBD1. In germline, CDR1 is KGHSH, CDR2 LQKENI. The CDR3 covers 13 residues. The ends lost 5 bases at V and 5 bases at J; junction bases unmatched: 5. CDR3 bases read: TGTGCCAGCTCAGGACAGGGAACCGACGAG. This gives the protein CASSGQGTDE. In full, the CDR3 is CASSGQGTDEQYF.

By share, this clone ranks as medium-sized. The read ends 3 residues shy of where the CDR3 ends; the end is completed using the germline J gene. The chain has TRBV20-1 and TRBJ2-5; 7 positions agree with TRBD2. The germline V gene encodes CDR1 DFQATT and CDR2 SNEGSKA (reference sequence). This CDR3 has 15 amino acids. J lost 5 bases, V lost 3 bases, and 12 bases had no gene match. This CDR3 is CSARGGGESTETQYF. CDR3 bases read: TGCAGTGCTAGGGGTGGGGGGGAATCGACGGAGACC.

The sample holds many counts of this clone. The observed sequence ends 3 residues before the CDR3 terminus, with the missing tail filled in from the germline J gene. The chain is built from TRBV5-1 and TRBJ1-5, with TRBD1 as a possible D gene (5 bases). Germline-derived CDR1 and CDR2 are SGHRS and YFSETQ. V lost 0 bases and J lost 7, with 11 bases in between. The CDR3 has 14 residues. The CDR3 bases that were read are TGCGCCAGCAGCTTGGACGGGGGAGGGCAGCCC. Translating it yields CASSLDGGGQP. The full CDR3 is CASSLDGGGQPQHF. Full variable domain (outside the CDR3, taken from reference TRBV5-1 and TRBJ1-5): KAGVTQTPRYLIKTRGQQVTLSCSPISGHRSVSWYQQTPGQGLQFLFEYFSETQRNKGNFPGRFSGRQFSNSRSEMNVSTLELGDSALYLCASSLDGGGQPQHFGDGTRLSIL.

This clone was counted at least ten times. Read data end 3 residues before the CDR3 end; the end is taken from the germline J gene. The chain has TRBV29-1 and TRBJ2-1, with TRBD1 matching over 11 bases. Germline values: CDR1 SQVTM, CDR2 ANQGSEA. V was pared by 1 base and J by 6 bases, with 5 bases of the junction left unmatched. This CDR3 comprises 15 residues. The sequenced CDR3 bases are TGCAGCGTTGAAGGAGGACAGGGGGCGCGCAATGAG. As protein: CSVEGGQGARNE. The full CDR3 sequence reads CSVEGGQGARNEQFF.

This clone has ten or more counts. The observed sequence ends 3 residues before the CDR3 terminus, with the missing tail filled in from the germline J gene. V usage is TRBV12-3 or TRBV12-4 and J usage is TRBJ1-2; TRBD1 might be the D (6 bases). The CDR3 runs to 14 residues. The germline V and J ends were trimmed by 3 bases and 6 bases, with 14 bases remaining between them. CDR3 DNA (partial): TGTGCCAGCAGTTTCGAAGGGGGAAGAAATGGC. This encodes CASSFEGGRNG. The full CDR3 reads CASSFEGGRNGYTF.

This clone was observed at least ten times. The CDR3 region is CASSSRQVRVDEQYF. CDR3 DNA (partial): TGTGCCAGCAGCTCCCGACAGGTGCGGGTGGACGAG. V and J are TRBV7-2 and TRBJ2-7; tentative D call: TRBD1 (6 bases). The read comes to an end 3 residues before the CDR3 does, leaving the germline J gene to fill in the end. CDR3 length: 15 amino acids. The germline gives CDR1 SGHTA, CDR2 FQGNSA. V lost 4 bases and J lost 5, with 18 bases in between.

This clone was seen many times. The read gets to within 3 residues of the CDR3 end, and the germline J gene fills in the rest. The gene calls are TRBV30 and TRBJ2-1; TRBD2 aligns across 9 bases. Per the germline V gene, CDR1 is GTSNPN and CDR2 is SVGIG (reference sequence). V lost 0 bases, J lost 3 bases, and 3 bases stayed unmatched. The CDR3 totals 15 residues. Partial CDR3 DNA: TGTGCCTGGAGTGTGGGTAGCGGGGGCTACAATGAG. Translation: CAWSVGSGGYNE. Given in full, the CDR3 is CAWSVGSGGYNEQFF.

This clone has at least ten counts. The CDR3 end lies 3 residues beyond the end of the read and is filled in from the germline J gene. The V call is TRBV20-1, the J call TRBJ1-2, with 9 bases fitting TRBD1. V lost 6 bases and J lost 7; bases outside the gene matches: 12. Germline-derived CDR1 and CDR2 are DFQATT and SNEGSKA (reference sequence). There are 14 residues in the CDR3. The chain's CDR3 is CSAPRDRESRGYTF. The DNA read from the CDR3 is TGCAGTGCCCCCCGGGACAGGGAAAGTCGTGGC.

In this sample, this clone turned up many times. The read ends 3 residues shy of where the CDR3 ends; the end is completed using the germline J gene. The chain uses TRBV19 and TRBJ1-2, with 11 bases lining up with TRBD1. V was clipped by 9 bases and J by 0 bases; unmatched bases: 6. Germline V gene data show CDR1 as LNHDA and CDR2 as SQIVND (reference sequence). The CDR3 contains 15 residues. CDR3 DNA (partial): TGTGCCAGCGGGACAGGGGGAGAAACTAACTATGGC. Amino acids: CASGTGGETNYG. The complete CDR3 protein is CASGTGGETNYGYTF.

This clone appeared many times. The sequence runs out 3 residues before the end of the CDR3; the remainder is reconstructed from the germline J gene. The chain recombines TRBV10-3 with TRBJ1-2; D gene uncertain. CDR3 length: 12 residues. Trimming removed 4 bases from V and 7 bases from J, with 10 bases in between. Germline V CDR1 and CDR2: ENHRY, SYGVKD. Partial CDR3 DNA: TGTGCCATCAGTGGTAGTGGTTCTGGC. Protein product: CAISGSGSG. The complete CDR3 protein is CAISGSGSGYTF.

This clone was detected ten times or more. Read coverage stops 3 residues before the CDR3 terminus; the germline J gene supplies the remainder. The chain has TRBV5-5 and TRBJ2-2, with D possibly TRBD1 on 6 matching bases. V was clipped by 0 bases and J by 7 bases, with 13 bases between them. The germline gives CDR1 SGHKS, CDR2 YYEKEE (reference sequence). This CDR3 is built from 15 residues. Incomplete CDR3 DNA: TGTGCCAGCAGCTTGGCAGGGGCGCAGATCGGGGAG. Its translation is CASSLAGAQIGE. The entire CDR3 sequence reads CASSLAGAQIGELFF. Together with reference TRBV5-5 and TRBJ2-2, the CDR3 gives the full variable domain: DAGVTQSPTHLIKTRGQQVTLRCSPISGHKSVSWYQQVLGQGPQFIFQYYEKEERGRGNFPDRFSARQFPNYSSELNVNALLLGDSALYLCASSLAGAQIGELFFGEGSRLTVL.

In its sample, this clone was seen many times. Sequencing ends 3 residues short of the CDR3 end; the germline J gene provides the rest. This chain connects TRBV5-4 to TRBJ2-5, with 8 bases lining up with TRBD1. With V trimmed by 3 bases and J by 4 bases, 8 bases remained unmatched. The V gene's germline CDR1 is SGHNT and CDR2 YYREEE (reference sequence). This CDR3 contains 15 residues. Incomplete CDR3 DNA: TGTGCCAGCAGCTCCTTTGGGACAGGCCGAGAGACC. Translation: CASSSFGTGRET. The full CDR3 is CASSSFGTGRETQYF.

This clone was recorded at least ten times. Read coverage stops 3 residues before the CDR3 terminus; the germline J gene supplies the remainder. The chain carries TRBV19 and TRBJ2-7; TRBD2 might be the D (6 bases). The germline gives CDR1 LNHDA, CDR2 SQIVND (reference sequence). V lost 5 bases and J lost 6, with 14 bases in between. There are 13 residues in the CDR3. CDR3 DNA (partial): TGTGCCAGTAGTTCAACGGCCGGGGGCGAG. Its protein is CASSSTAGGE. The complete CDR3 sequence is CASSSTAGGEQYF.

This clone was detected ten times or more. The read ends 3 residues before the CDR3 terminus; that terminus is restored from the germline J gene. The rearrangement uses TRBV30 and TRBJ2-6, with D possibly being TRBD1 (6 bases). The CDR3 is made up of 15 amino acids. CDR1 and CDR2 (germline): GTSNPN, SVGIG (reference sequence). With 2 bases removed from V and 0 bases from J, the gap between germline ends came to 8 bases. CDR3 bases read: TGTGCCTGGAGTTTGGGGGCCTCTGGGGCCAACGTC. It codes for CAWSLGASGANV. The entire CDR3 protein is CAWSLGASGANVLTF.

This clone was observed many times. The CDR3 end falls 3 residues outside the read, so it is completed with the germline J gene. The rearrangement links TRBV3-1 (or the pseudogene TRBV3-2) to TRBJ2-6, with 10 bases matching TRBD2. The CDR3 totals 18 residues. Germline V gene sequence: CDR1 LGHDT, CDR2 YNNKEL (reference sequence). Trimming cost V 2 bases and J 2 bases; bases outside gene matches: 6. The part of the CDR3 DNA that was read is TGTGCCAGCAGCCAAAAGCTAGCGGGGGTTACTGGGGCCAACGTC. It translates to CASSQKLAGVTGANV. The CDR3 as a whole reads CASSQKLAGVTGANVLTF.

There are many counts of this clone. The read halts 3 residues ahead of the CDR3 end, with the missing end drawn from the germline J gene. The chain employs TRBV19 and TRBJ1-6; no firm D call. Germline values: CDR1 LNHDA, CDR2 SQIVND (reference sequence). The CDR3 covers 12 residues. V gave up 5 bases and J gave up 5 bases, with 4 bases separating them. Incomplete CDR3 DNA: TGTGCCAGTAGTCCCAATAATTCACCC. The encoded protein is CASSPNNSP. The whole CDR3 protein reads CASSPNNSPLHF.

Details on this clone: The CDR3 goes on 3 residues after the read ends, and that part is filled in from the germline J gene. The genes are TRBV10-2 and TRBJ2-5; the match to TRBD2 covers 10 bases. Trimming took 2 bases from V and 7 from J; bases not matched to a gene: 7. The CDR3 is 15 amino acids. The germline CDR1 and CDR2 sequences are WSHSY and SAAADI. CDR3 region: CASSEALAGAGTQYF. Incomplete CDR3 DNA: TGCGCCAGCAGTGAGGCGCTAGCGGGGGCCGGGACC.

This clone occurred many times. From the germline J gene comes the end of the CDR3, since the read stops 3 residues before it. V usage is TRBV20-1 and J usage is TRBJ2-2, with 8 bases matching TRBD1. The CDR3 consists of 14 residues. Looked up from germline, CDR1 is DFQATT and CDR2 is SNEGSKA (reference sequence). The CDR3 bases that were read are TGCAGTGGAACGGACAGGGCATATAATTCACCG. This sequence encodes CSGTDRAYNSP. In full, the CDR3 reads CSGTDRAYNSPLFF.

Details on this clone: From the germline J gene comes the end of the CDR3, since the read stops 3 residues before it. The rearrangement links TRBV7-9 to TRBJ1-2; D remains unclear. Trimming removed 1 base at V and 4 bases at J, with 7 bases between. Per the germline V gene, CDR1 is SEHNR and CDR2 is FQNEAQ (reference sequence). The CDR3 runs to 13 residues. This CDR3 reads CASSLEASYGYTF. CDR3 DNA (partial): TGTGCCAGCAGCTTAGAGGCCAGCTATGGC.

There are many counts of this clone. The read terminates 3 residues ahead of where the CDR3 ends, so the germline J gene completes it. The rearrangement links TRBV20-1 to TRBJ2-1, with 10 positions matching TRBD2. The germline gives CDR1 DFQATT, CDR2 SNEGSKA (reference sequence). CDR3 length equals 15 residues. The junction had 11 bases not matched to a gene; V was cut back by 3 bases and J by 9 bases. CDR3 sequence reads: CSARLASGRFSEQFF. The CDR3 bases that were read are TGCAGTGCTAGGTTAGCTAGCGGGAGATTTAGTGAG.